This T cell receptor beta chain was recorded in a study of regulatory T cells. The primer mix had 52 TRBV and 13 TRBJ primers. The method was immunoSEQ multiplex PCR; TCRdb's version includes in-frame clones alone and lacks a portion of them. The data show more than 5,000 clones, around 89% seen once. V was cut by 4 bases and J by 5 bases, with 11 bases left in between. The CDR3 is made up of 13 amino acids. Looked up from germline, CDR1 is LNHDA and CDR2 is SQIVND (reference sequence). Study results and caveats: In patients, unique TRB V-J pairs were restricted and V/J usage skewed, especially in Tregs. Regulatory T cells from CD3G-deficient patients were less diverse than autologous conventional CD4+ cells and control regulatory cells.

Remarks on this clone: Its antigen is not identified.

At testing, patients were 2 to 39 years old, with reduced naive and increased memory T-cell proportions. Regulatory (CD25-high CD127-low) and conventional (CD25-low CD127-high) CD4+ T cells were sorted separately. The specimen was CD4+ Tregs sorted from blood. This chain uses TRBV19 with TRBJ2-5, with D unclear. The origin of this receptor is a person aged 18 to 29 with CD3G deficiency. In nucleotides, the CDR3 is TGTGCCAGTAGTACCACAGAAGGGGAGACCCAGTACTTC. It encodes CASSTTEGETQYF.